The 17 T cell receptor beta chains below were found in one sample sequenced in a study of control samples from healthy donors and cancer patients. The protocol was immunoSEQ multiplex PCR, while the TCRdb copy is restricted to in-frame clones and leaves out a portion. The sample lists fewer than 200,000 clones; just over 90% were seen once. The sequencing input was blood. The receptor set was obtained from a woman aged 60 to 75 in good health.

This sequence joins TRBV18 and TRBJ1-4; D is perhaps TRBD1 (6 bases). The germline V and J ends were trimmed by 2 bases and 8 bases, with 18 bases remaining between them. Looked up from germline, CDR1 is KGHSH and CDR2 is LQKENI. This CDR3 is 16 amino acids long. CDR3: CASSPSKPQGGEKLFF. The CDR3 DNA reads TGTGCCAGCTCACCATCAAAGCCACAGGGAGGGGAAAAACTGTTTTTT.

This chain uses TRBV6-6 with TRBJ1-5; TRBD1 aligns across 7 bases. The CDR3 has 15 amino acids. Germline CDR1 is MNHNY and CDR2 is SVGAGI (reference sequence). Trimming took 6 bases from V and 5 from J; bases not matched to a gene: 10. The CDR3 nucleotides are TGTGCCAGCAGGAGTACCGGGACAGTACATCAGCCCCAGCATTTT. Its protein product is CASRSTGTVHQPQHF.

This clone appeared once. The rearrangement links TRBV7-2 to TRBJ1-2; D not resolved. Germline CDR1 and CDR2: SGHTA and FQGNSA. V was trimmed by 1 base and J by 2 bases, leaving 11 bases between them. The CDR3 totals 15 residues. The CDR3 sequence is CASSLGPAPNYGYTF. As DNA, the CDR3 is TGTGCCAGCAGCTTAGGCCCCGCACCGAACTATGGCTACACCTTC.

The rearrangement uses TRBV7-8 and TRBJ2-2; the D is unclear. V gave up 1 base and J gave up 0 bases, with 6 bases separating them. Germline CDR1 reads SGHVS; CDR2 reads FQNEAQ. This CDR3 has 15 residues. The CDR3 DNA is TGTGCCAGCAGCTTAGGTTCCCCGAACACCGGGGAGCTGTTTTTT. This translates into CASSLGSPNTGELFF.

The chain is built from TRBV18 and TRBJ1-1; no definite D call. This CDR3 is built from 12 residues. Trimming removed 2 bases at V and 7 bases at J, with 8 bases between. The V gene's germline CDR1 is KGHSH and CDR2 LQKENI. CDR3 bases: TGTGCCAGCTCACCAATCGAGGGTGAAGCTTTCTTT. Its translation: CASSPIEGEAFF.

A word on this clone: Other DNA sequences in the same sample also yield this CDR3. The chain joins TRBV6-6 to TRBJ1-5, with D possibly being TRBD1 (5 bases). The V gene lost 0 bases and the J gene lost 8 bases, with 5 bases spanning the gap. The length of the CDR3 is 12 residues. Germline V gene data show CDR1 as MNHNY and CDR2 as SVGAGI (reference sequence). In DNA form, the CDR3 reads TGTGCCAGCAGTTACTCGGGGGAGCCCCAGCATTTT. It specifies CASSYSGEPQHF.

The chain recombines TRBV19 with TRBJ2-3, with D perhaps TRBD1 or TRBD2 (5 bases each). The V end lost 5 bases, the J end lost 5 bases, and 14 bases lay between the germline ends. The germline V gene encodes CDR1 LNHDA and CDR2 SQIVND (reference sequence). This CDR3 is built from 14 residues. The CDR3 region is CASSAGVGEDTQYF. In nucleotides, the CDR3 is TGTGCCAGTAGTGCTGGGGTGGGGGAAGATACGCAGTATTTT.

The chain couples TRBV10-2 to TRBJ2-1; 10 bases fit TRBD2. Unmatched junction bases numbered 3, after V lost 7 bases and J lost 3 bases. Germline V gene sequence: CDR1 WSHSY, CDR2 SAAADI. This CDR3 spans 14 amino acids. The CDR3 sequence is CASNVAGGYNEQFF. As DNA, the CDR3 is TGCGCCAGCAACGTAGCGGGGGGCTACAATGAGCAGTTCTTC.

The chain couples TRBV19 to TRBJ1-4, with D maybe TRBD1 (5 bases). The germline V gene encodes CDR1 LNHDA and CDR2 SQIVND (reference sequence). The V and J ends lost 4 bases and 0 bases respectively, with 12 bases between them. This CDR3 contains 16 residues. DNA for the CDR3: TGTGCCAGTAGTACCCAGGGCGGAGCAACTAATGAAAAACTGTTTTTT. It yields the protein CASSTQGGATNEKLFF.

The chain carries TRBV6-4 and TRBJ2-3; D uncertain. Germline CDR1 is MRHNA and CDR2 is SNTAGT. Trimming shortened V by 2 bases and J by 0 bases, and 9 bases separated the two germline ends. The CDR3 is made up of 15 amino acids. The CDR3 is CASSDGSSSTDTQYF. DNA for the CDR3: TGTGCCAGCAGTGACGGATCCTCTAGCACAGATACGCAGTATTTT.

The chain combines TRBV5-1 with TRBJ2-2; no reliable D call. Trimming left V 2 bases short and J 1 base short, with 6 bases between. The CDR3 runs to 14 residues. CDR1 and CDR2 from the germline V gene are SGHRS and YFSETQ. The CDR3 coding sequence is TGCGCCAGCAGCTTTGGCCAGAACACCGGGGAGCTGTTTTTT. Translated, it gives CASSFGQNTGELFF.

The chain carries TRBV5-1 and TRBJ2-3, with D maybe TRBD2 (5 bases). V lost 2 bases, J lost 5 bases, and 18 bases lay in between. The CDR3 is 16 amino acids. Germline-derived CDR1 and CDR2 are SGHRS and YFSETQ. The CDR3 DNA sequence: TGCGCCAGCAGCTTATTGACGAGCGGAAACATAGATACGCAGTATTTT. Its protein product is CASSLLTSGNIDTQYF.

The V and J genes are TRBV7-2 and TRBJ2-3; D gene ambiguous. Per germline, CDR1 SGHTA and CDR2 FQGNSA. The CDR3 sequence is 14 residues long. Trimming shortened V by 5 bases and J by 1 base, and 10 bases separated the two germline ends. Here the CDR3 reads CASSMGIRTDTQYF. In nucleotides, the CDR3 is TGTGCCAGCAGCATGGGGATCCGCACAGATACGCAGTATTTT.

The chain couples TRBV19 to TRBJ1-2; possibly TRBD1 for D (5 bases). Deletions cut 5 bases from V and 6 bases from J, with 22 bases between. CDR3 size: 16 residues. Germline V gene lookup returns CDR1 LNHDA and CDR2 SQIVND (reference sequence). CDR3 coding DNA: TGTGCCAGTAGTCCGATGGGGACCCAAGGGGTTCATGGCTACACCTTC. Its translation is CASSPMGTQGVHGYTF.

The chain recombines TRBV12-3 or TRBV12-4 with TRBJ1-2, with TRBD1 as a possible D gene (6 bases). V lost 8 bases and J lost 8, with 18 bases in between. The CDR3 contains 13 residues. The CDR3 DNA sequence: TGTGCCAGCGAAATGCGGGGGGCGCGGGGCTACACCTTC. This translates into CASEMRGARGYTF.

The gene calls are TRBV3-1 (or the pseudogene TRBV3-2) and TRBJ2-7, with D perhaps TRBD2 (6 bases). There are 15 residues in the CDR3. Trimming cost V 1 base and J 0 bases, with 10 bases left between them. Germline V lookup: CDR1 LGHDT, CDR2 YNNKEL (reference sequence). This CDR3 reads CASSQGTTVSYEQYF. As DNA, the CDR3 is TGTGCCAGCAGCCAAGGGACTACCGTCTCCTACGAGCAGTACTTC.

The chain combines TRBV7-2 with TRBJ1-3, with 9 bases matching TRBD1. Germline CDR1 reads SGHTA; CDR2 reads FQGNSA. The V gene end was trimmed by 2 bases and the J gene end by 6 bases; junction bases not matched to a gene: 11. There are 17 residues in the CDR3. CDR3 in amino acids: CASSLTPGQGPLNTIYF. The CDR3 DNA sequence: TGTGCCAGCAGCTTAACCCCGGGACAGGGACCTCTAAACACCATATATTTT.